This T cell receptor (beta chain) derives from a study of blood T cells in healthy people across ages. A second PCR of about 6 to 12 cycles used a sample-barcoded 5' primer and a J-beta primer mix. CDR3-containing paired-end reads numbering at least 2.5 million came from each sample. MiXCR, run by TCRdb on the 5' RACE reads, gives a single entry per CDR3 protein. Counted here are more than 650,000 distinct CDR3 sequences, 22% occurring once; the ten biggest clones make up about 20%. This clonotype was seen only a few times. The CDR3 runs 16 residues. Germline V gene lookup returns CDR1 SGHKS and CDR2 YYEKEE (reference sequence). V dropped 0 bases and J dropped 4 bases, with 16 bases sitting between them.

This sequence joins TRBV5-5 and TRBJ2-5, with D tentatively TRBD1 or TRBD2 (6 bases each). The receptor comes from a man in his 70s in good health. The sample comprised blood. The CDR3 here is CASSLGGASIGETQYF. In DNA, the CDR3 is TGTGCCAGCAGCTTGGGGGGGGCTTCCATCGGAGAGACCCAGTACTTC.